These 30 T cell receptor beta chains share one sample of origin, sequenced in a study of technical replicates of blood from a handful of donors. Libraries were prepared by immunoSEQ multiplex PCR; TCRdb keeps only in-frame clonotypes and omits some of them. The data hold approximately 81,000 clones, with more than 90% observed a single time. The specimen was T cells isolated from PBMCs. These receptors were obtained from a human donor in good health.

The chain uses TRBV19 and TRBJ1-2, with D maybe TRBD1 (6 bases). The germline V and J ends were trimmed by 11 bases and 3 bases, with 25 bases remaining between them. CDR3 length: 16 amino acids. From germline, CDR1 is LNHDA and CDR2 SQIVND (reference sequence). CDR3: CAVHRESGRDDYGYTF. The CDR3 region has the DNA TGTGCCGTTCACAGGGAATCAGGGAGAGATGACTATGGCTACACCTTC.

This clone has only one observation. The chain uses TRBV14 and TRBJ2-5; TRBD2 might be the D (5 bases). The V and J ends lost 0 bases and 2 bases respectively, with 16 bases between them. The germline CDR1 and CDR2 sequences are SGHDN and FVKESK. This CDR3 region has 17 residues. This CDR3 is CASSQDGAVTYQETQYF. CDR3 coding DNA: TGTGCCAGCAGCCAAGACGGAGCGGTCACTTATCAAGAGACCCAGTACTTC.

The CDR3 DNA is TGCGCCAGCACTACAGGGACAGGTAGCGAGACCCAGTACTTC. As protein: CASTTGTGSETQYF. The chain is built from TRBV10-2 and TRBJ2-5; 8 nucleotides align to TRBD1. The CDR3 contains 14 residues. Per the germline V gene, CDR1 is WSHSY and CDR2 is SAAADI. V dropped 7 bases and J dropped 5; count of bases not matched to a gene: 9.

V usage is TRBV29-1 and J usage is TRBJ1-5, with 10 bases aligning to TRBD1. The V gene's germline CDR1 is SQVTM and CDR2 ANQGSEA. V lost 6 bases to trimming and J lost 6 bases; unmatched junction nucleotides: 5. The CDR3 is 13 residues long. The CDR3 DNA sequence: TGCAGCGTGTCGACAGGGGGCGTTCAGCCCCAGCATTTT. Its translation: CSVSTGGVQPQHF.

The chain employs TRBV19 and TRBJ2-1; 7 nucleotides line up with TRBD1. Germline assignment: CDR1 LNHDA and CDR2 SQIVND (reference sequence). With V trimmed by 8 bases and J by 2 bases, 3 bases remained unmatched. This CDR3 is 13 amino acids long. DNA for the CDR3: TGTGCCAGTCGGCAGGGGGCCTACAATGAGCAGTTCTTC. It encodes CASRQGAYNEQFF.

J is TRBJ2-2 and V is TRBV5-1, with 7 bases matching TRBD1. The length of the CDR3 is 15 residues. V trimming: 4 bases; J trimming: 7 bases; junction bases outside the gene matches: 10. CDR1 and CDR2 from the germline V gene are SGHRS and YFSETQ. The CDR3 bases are TGCGCCAGCAGCCCATGGGACAGTTCGGGCGGGGAGCTGTTTTTT. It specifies CASSPWDSSGGELFF.

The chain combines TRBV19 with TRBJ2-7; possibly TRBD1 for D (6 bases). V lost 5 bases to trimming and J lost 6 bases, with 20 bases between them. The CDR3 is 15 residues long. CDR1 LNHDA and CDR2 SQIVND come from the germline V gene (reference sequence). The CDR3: CASSRTGPSSIEQYF. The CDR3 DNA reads TGTGCCAGTAGTCGTACAGGGCCCTCTTCGATCGAGCAGTACTTC. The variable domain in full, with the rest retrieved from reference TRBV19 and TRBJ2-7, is DGGITQSPKYLFRKEGQNVTLSCEQNLNHDAMYWYRQDPGQGLRLIYYSQIVNDFQKGDIAEGYSVSREKKESFPLTVTSAQKNPTAFYLCASSRTGPSSIEQYFGPGTRLTVT.

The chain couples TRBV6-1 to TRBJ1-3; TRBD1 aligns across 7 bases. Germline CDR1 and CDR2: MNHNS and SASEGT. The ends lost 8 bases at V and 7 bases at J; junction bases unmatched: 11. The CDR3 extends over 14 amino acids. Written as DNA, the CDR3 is TGTGCCAGCCAAAGCTGGCAGGGGGTGAACACCATATATTTT. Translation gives CASQSWQGVNTIYF.

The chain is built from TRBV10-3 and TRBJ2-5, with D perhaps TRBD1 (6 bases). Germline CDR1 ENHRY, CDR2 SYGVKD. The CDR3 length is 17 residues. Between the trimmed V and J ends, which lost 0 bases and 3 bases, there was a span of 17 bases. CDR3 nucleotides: TGTGCCATCAGTGAGTCGAGAACGGCAGGGGTGGAAGAGACCCAGTACTTC. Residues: CAISESRTAGVEETQYF.

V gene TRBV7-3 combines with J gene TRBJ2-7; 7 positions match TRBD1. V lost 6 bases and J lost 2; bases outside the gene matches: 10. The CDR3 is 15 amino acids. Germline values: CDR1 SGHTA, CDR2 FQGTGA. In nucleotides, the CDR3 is TGTGCCAGCAGTCCCGGGACAGTCGTTGCCTACGAGCAGTACTTC. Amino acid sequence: CASSPGTVVAYEQYF.

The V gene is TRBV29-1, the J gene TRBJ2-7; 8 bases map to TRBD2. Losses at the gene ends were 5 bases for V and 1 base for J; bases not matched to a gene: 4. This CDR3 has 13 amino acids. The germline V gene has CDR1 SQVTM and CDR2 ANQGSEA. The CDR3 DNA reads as TGCAGCGTTCGGGGGGGTTTTTCCTACGAGCAGTACTTC. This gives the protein CSVRGGFSYEQYF.

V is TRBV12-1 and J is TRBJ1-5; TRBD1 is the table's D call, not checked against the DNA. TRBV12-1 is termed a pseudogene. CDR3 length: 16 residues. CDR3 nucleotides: TGTGCCAGCAGCCCAAGGACAGGGTATCCCAATCAGCCCCAGCATTTT. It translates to CASSPRTGYPNQPQHF.

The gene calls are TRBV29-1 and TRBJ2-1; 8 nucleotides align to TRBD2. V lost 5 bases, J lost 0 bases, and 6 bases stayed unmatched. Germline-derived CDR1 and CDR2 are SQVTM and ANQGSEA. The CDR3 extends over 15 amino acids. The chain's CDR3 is CSVRQRESSYNEQFF. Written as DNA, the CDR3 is TGCAGCGTTAGACAGCGGGAGAGCTCCTACAATGAGCAGTTCTTC.

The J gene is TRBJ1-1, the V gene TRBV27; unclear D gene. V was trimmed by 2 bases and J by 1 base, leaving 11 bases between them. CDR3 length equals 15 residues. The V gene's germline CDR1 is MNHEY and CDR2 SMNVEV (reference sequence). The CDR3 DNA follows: TGTGCCAGCAGTTTAATGGCCCCACAGAACACTGAAGCTTTCTTT. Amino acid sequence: CASSLMAPQNTEAFF.

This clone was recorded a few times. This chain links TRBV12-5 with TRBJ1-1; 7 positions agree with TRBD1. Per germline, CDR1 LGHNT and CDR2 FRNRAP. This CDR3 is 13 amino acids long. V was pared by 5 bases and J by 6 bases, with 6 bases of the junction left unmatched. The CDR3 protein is CASGLQTGSEAFF. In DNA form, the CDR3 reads TGTGCTAGTGGTCTTCAGACAGGGTCTGAAGCTTTCTTT.

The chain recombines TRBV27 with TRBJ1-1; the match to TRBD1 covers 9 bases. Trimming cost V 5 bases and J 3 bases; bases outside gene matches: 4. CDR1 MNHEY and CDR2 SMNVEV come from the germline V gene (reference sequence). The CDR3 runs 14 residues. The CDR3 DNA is TGTGCCAGCAGTCGAAGGACAGGGGACACTGAAGCTTTCTTT. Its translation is CASSRRTGDTEAFF.

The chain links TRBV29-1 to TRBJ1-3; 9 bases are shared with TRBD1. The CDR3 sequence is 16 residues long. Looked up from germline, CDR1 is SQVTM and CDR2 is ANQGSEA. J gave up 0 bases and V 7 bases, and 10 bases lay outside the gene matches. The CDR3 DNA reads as TGCAGCGCTTGGACAGGGGAGGGCAGCTCTGGAAACACCATATATTTT. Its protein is CSAWTGEGSSGNTIYF.

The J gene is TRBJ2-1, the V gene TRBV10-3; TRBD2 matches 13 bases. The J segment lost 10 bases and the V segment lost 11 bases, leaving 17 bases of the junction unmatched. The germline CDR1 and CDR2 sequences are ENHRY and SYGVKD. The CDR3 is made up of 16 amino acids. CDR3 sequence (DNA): TGTGCCGCCGTTTCGGGAGGACTAGCGGGAGAAGGAGAGCAGTTCTTC. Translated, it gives CAAVSGGLAGEGEQFF.

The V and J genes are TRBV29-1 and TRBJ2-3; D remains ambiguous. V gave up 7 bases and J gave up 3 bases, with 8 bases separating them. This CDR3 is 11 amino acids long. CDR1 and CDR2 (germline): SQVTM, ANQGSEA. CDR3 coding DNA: TGCAGCGGTTTTCGGACAGATACGCAGTATTTT. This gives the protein CSGFRTDTQYF.

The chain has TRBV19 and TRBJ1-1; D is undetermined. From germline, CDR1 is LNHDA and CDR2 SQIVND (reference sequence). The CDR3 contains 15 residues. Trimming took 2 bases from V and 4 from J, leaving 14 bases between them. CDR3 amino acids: CASSIRDTGITEAFF. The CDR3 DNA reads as TGTGCCAGTAGTATAAGGGATACCGGGATCACTGAAGCTTTCTTT.

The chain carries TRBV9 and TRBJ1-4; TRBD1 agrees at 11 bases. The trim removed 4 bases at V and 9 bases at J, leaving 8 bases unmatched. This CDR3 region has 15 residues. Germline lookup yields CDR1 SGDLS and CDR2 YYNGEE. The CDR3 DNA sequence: TGTGCCAGCAGCTCAACCGGGACAGGGGGACAAAAACTGTTTTTT. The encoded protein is CASSSTGTGGQKLFF.

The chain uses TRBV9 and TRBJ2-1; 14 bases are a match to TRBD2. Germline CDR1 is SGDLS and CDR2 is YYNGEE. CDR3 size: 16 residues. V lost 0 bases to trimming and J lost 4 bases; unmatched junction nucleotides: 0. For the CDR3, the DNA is TGTGCCAGCAGCGTAGGACTAGCGGGAGGGTACAATGAGCAGTTCTTC. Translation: CASSVGLAGGYNEQFF.

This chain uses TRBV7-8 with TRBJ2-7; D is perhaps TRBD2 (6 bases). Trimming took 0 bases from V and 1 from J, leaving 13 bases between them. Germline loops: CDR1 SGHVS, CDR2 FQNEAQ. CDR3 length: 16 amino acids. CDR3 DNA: TGTGCCAGCAGCTTAGCGCGGCAGGGAGGTTCCTACGAGCAGTACTTC. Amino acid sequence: CASSLARQGGSYEQYF.

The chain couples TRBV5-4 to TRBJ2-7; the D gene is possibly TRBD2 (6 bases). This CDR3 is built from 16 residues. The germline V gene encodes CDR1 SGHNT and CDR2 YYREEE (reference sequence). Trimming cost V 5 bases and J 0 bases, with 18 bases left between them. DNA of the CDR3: TGTGCCAGCAGTCCCTCGGGGGTAGCGCGCTCCTACGAGCAGTACTTC. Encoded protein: CASSPSGVARSYEQYF.

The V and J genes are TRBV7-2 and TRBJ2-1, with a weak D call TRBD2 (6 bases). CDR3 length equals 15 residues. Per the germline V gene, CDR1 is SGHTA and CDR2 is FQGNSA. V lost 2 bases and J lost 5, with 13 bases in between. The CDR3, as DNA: TGTGCCAGCAGCTTAAGGGCGGGAAGCGACAATGAGCAGTTCTTC. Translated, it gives CASSLRAGSDNEQFF.

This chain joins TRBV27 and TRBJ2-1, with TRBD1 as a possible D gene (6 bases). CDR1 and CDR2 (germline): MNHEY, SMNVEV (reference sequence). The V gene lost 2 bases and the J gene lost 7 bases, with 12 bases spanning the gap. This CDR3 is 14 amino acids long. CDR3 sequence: CASSLITGKNEQFF. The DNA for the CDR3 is TGTGCCAGCAGTTTAATAACAGGGAAGAATGAGCAGTTCTTC.

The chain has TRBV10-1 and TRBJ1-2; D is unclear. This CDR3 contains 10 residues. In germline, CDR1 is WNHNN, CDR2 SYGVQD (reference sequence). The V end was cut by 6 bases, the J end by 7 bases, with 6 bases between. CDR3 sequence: CASSPIGYTF. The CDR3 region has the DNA TGCGCCAGCAGCCCTATTGGCTACACCTTC.

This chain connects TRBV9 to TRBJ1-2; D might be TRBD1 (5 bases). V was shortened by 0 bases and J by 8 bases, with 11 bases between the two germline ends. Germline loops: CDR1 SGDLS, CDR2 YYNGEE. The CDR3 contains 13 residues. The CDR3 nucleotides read TGTGCCAGCAGCGTAGGTTCAGGGTTAGGCTACACCTTC. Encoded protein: CASSVGSGLGYTF.

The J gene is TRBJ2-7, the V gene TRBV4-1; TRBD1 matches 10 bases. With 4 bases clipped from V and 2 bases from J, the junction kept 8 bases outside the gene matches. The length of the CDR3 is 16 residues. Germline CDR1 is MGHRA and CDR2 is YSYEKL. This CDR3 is CASSLQTGGAAYEQYF. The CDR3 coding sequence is TGCGCCAGCAGCCTCCAGACAGGGGGCGCAGCCTACGAGCAGTACTTC.

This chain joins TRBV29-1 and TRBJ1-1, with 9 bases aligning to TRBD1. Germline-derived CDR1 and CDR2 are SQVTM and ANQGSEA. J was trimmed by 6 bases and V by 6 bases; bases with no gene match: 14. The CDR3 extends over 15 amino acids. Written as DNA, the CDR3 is TGCAGCGTGAGGTCGGGACAGGGAATAAGGGCTGAAGCTTTCTTT. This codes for CSVRSGQGIRAEAFF. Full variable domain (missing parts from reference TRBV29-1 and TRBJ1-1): SAVISQKPSRDICQRGTSLTIQCQVDSQVTMMFWYRQQPGQSLTLIATANQGSEATYESGFVIDKFPISRPNLTFSTLTVSNMSPEDSSIYLCSVRSGQGIRAEAFFGQGTRLTVV.